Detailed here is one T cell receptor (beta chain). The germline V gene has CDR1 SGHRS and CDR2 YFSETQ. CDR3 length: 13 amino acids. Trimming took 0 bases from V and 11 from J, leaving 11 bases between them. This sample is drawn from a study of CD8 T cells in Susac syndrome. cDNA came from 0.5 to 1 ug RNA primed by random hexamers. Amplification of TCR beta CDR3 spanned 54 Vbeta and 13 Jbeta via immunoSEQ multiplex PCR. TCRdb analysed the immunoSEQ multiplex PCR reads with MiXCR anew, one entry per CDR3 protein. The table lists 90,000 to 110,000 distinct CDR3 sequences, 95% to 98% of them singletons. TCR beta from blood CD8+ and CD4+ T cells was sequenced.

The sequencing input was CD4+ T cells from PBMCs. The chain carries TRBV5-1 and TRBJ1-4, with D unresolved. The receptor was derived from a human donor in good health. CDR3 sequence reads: CASSLDPEEKLFF. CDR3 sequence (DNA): TGCGCCAGCAGCTTGGATCCAGAAGAGAAACTGTTTTTT.